Reported below is one TCR beta chain. These data come from a study of blood T cell repertoires in COVID-19. About the study: The United States, Italy and Spain provided the acute and convalescent COVID-19 samples. PBMCs, B-cell-depleted T cells, or T cells were the source of the cDNA or gDNA that made up the material.

This CDR3 has 14 amino acids. V was pared by 7 bases and J by 2 bases, with 8 bases of the junction left unmatched. CDR1 and CDR2 from the germline V gene are SNHLY and FYNNEI. Per the authors' pipeline: Amplification with reference gene primers provided the estimates of nucleated cell counts. Using immunoSEQ multiplex PCR, the repertoire was profiled, and TCRdb retains in-frame clones only, with some absent. V and J calls and clone size are given by that table; D and trimming were obtained from the DNA. The table has 190,000 or so clones, around four fifths seen once. The chain combines TRBV2 with TRBJ2-7, with TRBD2 matching over 7 bases. Sequencing used peripheral blood. This TCR was recovered from a man between 50 and 59 years old with active or convalescent COVID-19. CDR3 nucleotide sequence: TGTGCCAGCAAAGGGGCTAGCGGAACCTACGAGCAGTACTTC. It codes for CASKGASGTYEQYF.